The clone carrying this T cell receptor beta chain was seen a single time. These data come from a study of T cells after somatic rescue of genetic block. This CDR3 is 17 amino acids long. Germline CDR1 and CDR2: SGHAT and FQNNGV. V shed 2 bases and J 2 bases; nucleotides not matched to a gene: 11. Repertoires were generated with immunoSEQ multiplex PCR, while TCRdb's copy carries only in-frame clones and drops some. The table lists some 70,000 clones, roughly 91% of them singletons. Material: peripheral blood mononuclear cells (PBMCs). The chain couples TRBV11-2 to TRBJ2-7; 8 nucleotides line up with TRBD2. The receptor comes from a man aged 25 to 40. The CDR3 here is CASSLNGAGEVTYEQYF. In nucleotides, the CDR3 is TGTGCCAGCAGCTTAAACGGAGCGGGAGAAGTGACCTACGAGCAGTACTTC. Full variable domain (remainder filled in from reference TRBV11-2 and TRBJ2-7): EAGVAQSPRYKIIEKRQSVAFWCNPISGHATLYWYQQILGQGPKLLIQFQNNGVVDDSQLPKDRFSAERLKGVDSTLKIQPAKLEDSAVYLCASSLNGAGEVTYEQYFGPGTRLTVT.